The 2 T cell receptor beta chains reported below all come from one sample, sequenced in a study of blood T cell repertoires in COVID-19. The table came from immunoSEQ multiplex PCR; TCRdb's copy has only in-frame clones and leaves some out. The sample has some 50,000 clones; around nine tenths are singletons. Material: peripheral blood. The receptor source for this set is a man aged 35-49 years with acute or convalescent COVID-19.

On this clone itself: A junction end diverges from the germline sequence, so it may reflect a read error. CDR3 amino acids: CASSQTGTGLESDF. CDR3 in DNA: TGTGCCAGCAGCCAAACCGGGACAGGCCTTGAATCTGACTTC. The chain carries TRBV7-9 and TRBJ2-7, with 8 nucleotides matching TRBD1. CDR1 and CDR2 from the germline V gene are SEHNR and FQNEAQ (reference sequence). The CDR3 covers 14 residues.

This clone showed up just a few times. This chain uses TRBV7-2 with TRBJ2-3; D ambiguous. CDR3 size: 15 residues. V was cut by 2 bases and J by 3 bases, with 12 bases left in between. The V gene's germline CDR1 is SGHTA and CDR2 FQGNSA. The CDR3 nucleotides are TGTGCCAGCAGCTTACAAAGCGTGTGGACAGATACGCAGTATTTT. Amino acid sequence: CASSLQSVWTDTQYF.